The rows below give T cell receptor beta chains drawn from one sample of a study of shared clonotypes between healthy human individuals. Measured with immunoSEQ multiplex PCR; TCRdb has only the in-frame clones, and not every one. The profile covers approximately 1.1 million clones, with about four fifths appearing a single time and 0.4% to 0.55% taken by the ten largest. Sequencing used memory CD4+ T cells from PBMCs. The receptors shown here come from a man aged 18 to 30 in good health. Some clones in this sample may be carry-over from other donors' samples. CDR3s include the opening cysteine and the closing phenylalanine or tryptophan. The D gene is left open where the match is weak. Where a row states a size, it is once, few, many or the class of an expanded clone; other rows omit it.

J: TRBJ2-1
D: TRBD2
length: 16
size: NA
V: TRBV6-5
DNA: TGTGCCAGCAGTTTCCGACTAGCGAGCTCCTACAATGAGCAGTTCTTC
CDR3: CASSFRLASSYNEQFF

J: TRBJ1-3
D: TRBD1
length: 15
size: NA
V: TRBV5-4
DNA: TGTGCCAGCGGCACTCGGACAGGTTCTGGAAACACCATATATTTT
CDR3: CASGTRTGSGNTIYF

J: TRBJ1-1
D: NA
length: 12
size: NA
V: TRBV28
DNA: TGTGCCAGCAGTTCGGACACCACTGAAGCTTTCTTT
CDR3: CASSSDTTEAFF

J: TRBJ2-3
D: NA
length: 14
size: NA
V: TRBV27
DNA: TGTGCCAGCAGTTTTATGGCTAGCACAGATACGCAGTATTTT
CDR3: CASSFMASTDTQYF

J: TRBJ1-5
D: TRBD1
length: 16
size: few
V: TRBV28
DNA: TGTGCCAGCAGTTTAGTTTGGGGACAGGGAGATCAGCCCCAGCATTTT
CDR3: CASSLVWGQGDQPQHF

J: TRBJ1-2
D: TRBD1
length: 16
size: NA
V: TRBV5-1
DNA: TGCGCCAGCAGCCCAGGACAGGGACAAAGCCCCTATGGCTACACCTTC
CDR3: CASSPGQGQSPYGYTF

J: TRBJ2-5
D: TRBD2
length: 16
size: NA
V: TRBV14
DNA: TGTGCCAGCAGCCGGGACTACACGCCCGGTGGCGAGACCCAGTACTTC
CDR3: CASSRDYTPGGETQYF

J: TRBJ2-1
D: NA
length: 16
size: NA
V: TRBV9
DNA: TGTGCCAGCAGCGGCGGATGGGGGACCGTCTACAATGAGCAGTTCTTC
CDR3: CASSGGWGTVYNEQFF

J: TRBJ2-1
D: NA
length: 13
size: NA
V: TRBV30
DNA: TGTGCCTGGGGAGGGCGGGTAGTCGGTGAGCAGTTCTTC
CDR3: CAWGGRVVGEQFF

J: TRBJ1-2
D: NA
length: 12
size: NA
V: TRBV28
DNA: TGTGCCAGCCGAACGGGGGGCCACGGCTACACCTTC
CDR3: CASRTGGHGYTF

J: TRBJ2-7
D: NA
length: 17
size: NA
V: TRBV5-4
DNA: TGTGCCAGCAGCTTGACGAGACCTGGAGGGGCGAGAAACGAGCAGTACTTC
CDR3: CASSLTRPGGARNEQYF

J: TRBJ1-4
D: TRBD1
length: 16
size: NA
V: TRBV14
DNA: TGTGCCAGCAGCCAAGTACAAAGACAGGGGGGCGAAAAACTGTTTTTT
CDR3: CASSQVQRQGGEKLFF

J: TRBJ1-3
D: NA
length: 16
size: few
V: TRBV30
DNA: TGTGCCTGGATGGTACTTTTAGGGAAGGGTGGAAACACCATATATTTT
CDR3: CAWMVLLGKGGNTIYF

J: TRBJ2-7
D: NA
length: 16
size: once
V: TRBV7-8
DNA: TGTGCCAGCAGCCCCCCTAGCGCCCGCCCCGCCGACGAGCAGTACTTC
CDR3: CASSPPSARPADEQYF

J: TRBJ1-1
D: TRBD1
length: 15
size: NA
V: TRBV28
DNA: TGTGCCAGCAGTTTGCCGCGGACAGGGGGTACTGAAGCTTTCTTT
CDR3: CASSLPRTGGTEAFF

J: TRBJ2-7
D: NA
length: 15
size: NA
V: TRBV27
DNA: TGTGCCAGCAGTTCAAACAGGGTCCTCACCTACGAGCAGTACTTC
CDR3: CASSSNRVLTYEQYF

J: TRBJ1-5
D: NA
length: 15
size: NA
V: TRBV5-1
DNA: TGCGCCAGCAGCTTTTCAGGAAACAATGATCAGCCCCAGCATTTT
CDR3: CASSFSGNNDQPQHF

J: TRBJ1-1
D: NA
length: 10
size: NA
V: TRBV20-1
DNA: TGCAGTGCTAGGGGTTTCGAAGCTTTCTTT
CDR3: CSARGFEAFF

J: TRBJ2-7
D: NA
length: 15
size: few
V: TRBV19
DNA: TGTGCCAGTAGTATAGGGCTACTAAAAAGCTACGAGCAGTACTTC
CDR3: CASSIGLLKSYEQYF

J: TRBJ2-2
D: NA
length: 15
size: NA
V: TRBV28
DNA: TGTGCCAGCAGCTTGGACACACCGAACACCGGGGAGCTGTTTTTT
CDR3: CASSLDTPNTGELFF

J: TRBJ1-2
D: NA
length: 15
size: NA
V: TRBV5-8
DNA: TGTGCCAGCAGAAGATGGGGGGTTGCGGACGGCGGCTACACCTTC
CDR3: CASRRWGVADGGYTF

J: TRBJ1-4
D: NA
length: 16
size: NA
V: TRBV28
DNA: TGTGCCAGCAGCCCCCCTTTCGTACAGATTAATGAAAAACTGTTTTTT
CDR3: CASSPPFVQINEKLFF

J: TRBJ1-4
D: TRBD1
length: 16
size: once
V: TRBV28
DNA: TGTGCCAGCAGTCAGCCCCGGGACAGATTAAATGAAAAACTGTTTTTT
CDR3: CASSQPRDRLNEKLFF

J: TRBJ2-5
D: NA
length: 12
size: NA
V: TRBV5-6
DNA: TGTGCCAGCAGATTTGGTGCAGAGACCCAGTACTTC
CDR3: CASRFGAETQYF

J: TRBJ2-1
D: TRBD2
length: 15
size: few
V: TRBV15
DNA: TGTGCCACCAGCAGAGGAGCGGGAAGGAGGGATGAGCAGTTCTTC
CDR3: CATSRGAGRRDEQFF

J: TRBJ2-7
D: NA
length: 16
size: NA
V: TRBV19
DNA: TGTGCCAGTAGTTCTAGGGGGACAAAAAACCCCTACGAGCAGTACTTC
CDR3: CASSSRGTKNPYEQYF

J: TRBJ2-4
D: NA
length: 13
size: NA
V: TRBV28
DNA: TGTGCCAGCAGAGGGAGTACAGGGCACATTCAGTACTTC
CDR3: CASRGSTGHIQYF

J: TRBJ2-1
D: TRBD1
length: 13
size: NA
V: TRBV18
DNA: TGTGCCAGCTCACCGGGTTGGGGGACAGAGGAGTTCTTC
CDR3: CASSPGWGTEEFF

J: TRBJ2-4
D: NA
length: 17
size: once
V: TRBV11-3
DNA: TGTGCCAGCAGCTCCCTTGGGGGGAATCTAGCCAAAAACATTCAGTACTTC
CDR3: CASSSLGGNLAKNIQYF

J: TRBJ2-7
D: TRBD1
length: 15
size: NA
V: TRBV19
DNA: TGTGCCAGTACCGGTGGGCCAGGGGGCGAGGGGACGCAGTACTTC
CDR3: CASTGGPGGEGTQYF

J: TRBJ2-7
D: TRBD1
length: 15
size: few
V: TRBV28
DNA: TGTGCCAGCAGTTCGAGACAGGGGTATACGTACGAGCAGTACTTC
CDR3: CASSSRQGYTYEQYF

J: TRBJ1-2
D: NA
length: 14
size: NA
V: TRBV4-2
DNA: TGTGCCAGCAGCCAAGATTCCCAGGCCTATGGCTACACCTTC
CDR3: CASSQDSQAYGYTF

J: TRBJ2-7
D: NA
length: 14
size: NA
V: TRBV29-1
DNA: TGCAGCGTTGAGGCGCGGGGACCGAGCTACGAGCAGTACTTC
CDR3: CSVEARGPSYEQYF

J: TRBJ2-3
D: NA
length: 16
size: NA
V: TRBV7-2
DNA: TGTGCCAGCAGCCCCCGCTGGGGGGACGGCACAGATACGCAGTATTTT
CDR3: CASSPRWGDGTDTQYF

J: TRBJ2-3
D: NA
length: 13
size: NA
V: TRBV11-2
DNA: TGTGCCAGCAGCTTACCCGAGGGAGATACGCAGTATTTT
CDR3: CASSLPEGDTQYF

J: TRBJ2-7
D: TRBD2
length: 16
size: NA
V: TRBV4-2
DNA: TGTGCCAGCAGCCAAGAGGACCGGGACTACTCCTACGAGCAGTACTTC
CDR3: CASSQEDRDYSYEQYF

J: TRBJ1-2
D: NA
length: 16
size: NA
V: TRBV2
DNA: TGTGCCAGCAGTGAAGCGGACGAAACAGTCTTCTATGGCTACACCTTC
CDR3: CASSEADETVFYGYTF

J: TRBJ2-1
D: NA
length: 14
size: NA
V: TRBV29-1
DNA: TGCAGCGTTGGTAGTATCCTCACCGGCAATGAGCAGTTCTTC
CDR3: CSVGSILTGNEQFF

J: TRBJ2-1
D: NA
length: 10
size: few
V: TRBV29-1
DNA: TGCAGCGTTGTGTACAATGAGCAGTTCTTC
CDR3: CSVVYNEQFF

J: TRBJ2-7
D: TRBD2
length: 15
size: NA
V: TRBV7-9
DNA: TGTGCCAGCAGCCTCCTAGCTAGCGGGAGTTACGAGCAGTACTTC
CDR3: CASSLLASGSYEQYF

J: TRBJ1-1
D: TRBD1
length: 15
size: NA
V: TRBV5-1
DNA: TGCGCCAGCAGCCCACAGGGGGGTATGAACACTGAAGCTTTCTTT
CDR3: CASSPQGGMNTEAFF

J: TRBJ2-5
D: TRBD2
length: 16
size: NA
V: TRBV18
DNA: TGTGCCAGCTCACCCGTGGGACTAGCGGGTTGGGAGACCCAGTACTTC
CDR3: CASSPVGLAGWETQYF

J: TRBJ1-2
D: TRBD1
length: 14
size: few
V: TRBV7-9
DNA: TGTGCCAGCAGTCTGCCGGGACAGCAGTATGGCTACACCTTC
CDR3: CASSLPGQQYGYTF

J: TRBJ1-2
D: NA
length: 17
size: NA
V: TRBV28
DNA: TGTGCCAGCAGTTTATATCGGGCAGCCCACCTTAACTATGGCTACACCTTC
CDR3: CASSLYRAAHLNYGYTF

J: TRBJ2-7
D: NA
length: 14
size: NA
V: TRBV7-6
DNA: TGTGCCAGCAGCTCGCTAACAGGGTCCTACGAGCAGTACTTC
CDR3: CASSSLTGSYEQYF

J: TRBJ2-3
D: TRBD2
length: 16
size: NA
V: TRBV5-6
DNA: TGTGCCAGCAGCTTGGCCAGCGGGAGATTCTCAGATACGCAGTATTTT
CDR3: CASSLASGRFSDTQYF

J: TRBJ2-7
D: NA
length: 14
size: NA
V: TRBV11-2
DNA: TGTGCCAGCAGCGGGGCCGGGTTTGAGTCCGAGCAGTACTTC
CDR3: CASSGAGFESEQYF

J: TRBJ1-4
D: NA
length: 15
size: NA
V: TRBV4-1
DNA: TGCGCCAGCAGCCAAGGTCCGGGGGCGGGTGAAAAACTGTTTTTT
CDR3: CASSQGPGAGEKLFF

J: TRBJ1-2
D: NA
length: 12
size: NA
V: TRBV29-1
DNA: TGCAGCGCCATCAGGGGAGAGGATGGCTACACCTTC
CDR3: CSAIRGEDGYTF

J: TRBJ2-3
D: NA
length: 15
size: NA
V: TRBV19
DNA: TGTGCCAGTAGTATGATGGCAGGGGCAAGAGATACGCAGTATTTT
CDR3: CASSMMAGARDTQYF

J: TRBJ1-2
D: NA
length: 12
size: NA
V: TRBV2
DNA: TGTGCCAGCAGTGAAGAGGTCTATGGCTACACCTTC
CDR3: CASSEEVYGYTF